These T cell receptor beta chains were read from a single sample in a study of blood T cell repertoires in COVID-19. Only in-frame clones appear in the TCRdb table, and some are missing; sequencing was by immunoSEQ multiplex PCR. The sample carries some 140,000 clones, roughly 83% recorded once. The specimen sequenced was peripheral blood. These receptors originate from a man aged 60 to 69 with acute or convalescent COVID-19. Both conserved end residues are part of each CDR3. Each record gives: clone size, V gene, J gene, CDR3 protein. Clone size is stated in some rows and not others, as once, few, many or a class when expanded.

.,TRBV3-1/TRBV3-2,TRBJ2-3,CASSQLAGGGTDTQYF
.,TRBV12-3/TRBV12-4,TRBJ2-7,CASSFGTGDEQYF
.,TRBV5-6,TRBJ2-2,CASSPPTGGFTGELFF
.,TRBV10-2,TRBJ2-1,CASSLAGGPNEQFF
.,TRBV27,TRBJ1-4,CASSLRRTNEKLFF
.,TRBV5-1,TRBJ1-2,CASSPRQGANYGYTF
.,TRBV24-1,TRBJ2-5,CATSESGRGETQYF
.,TRBV5-1,TRBJ2-1,CASSFEAAGEQFF
.,TRBV19,TRBJ2-5,CASSRRGGWETQYF
.,TRBV5-1,TRBJ2-7,CASSLGPSGQGGLREQYF
once,TRBV6-1,TRBJ2-2,CASSALQGLNTGELFF
.,TRBV6-5,TRBJ2-7,CASSYRASGGIYEQYF
.,TRBV3-1/TRBV3-2,TRBJ2-7,CASSQTGGVYEQYF
.,TRBV19,TRBJ2-1,CASGTSGDEQFF
.,TRBV19,TRBJ1-4,CASSSISTNEKLFF
.,TRBV30,TRBJ2-7,CAWNVERAYEQYF
few,TRBV12-3/TRBV12-4,TRBJ1-2,CASSFTGGVGYTF
.,TRBV19,TRBJ1-3,CASSTHRDSGNTIYF
.,TRBV5-6,TRBJ2-7,CASSLGLGGGLYEQYF
once,TRBV11-2,TRBJ1-2,CASSTPGGNGYTF
.,TRBV18,TRBJ2-5,CASSPMGTGEETQYF
.,TRBV6-6,TRBJ2-7,CASSLGGQSSYEQYF
.,TRBV10-2,TRBJ2-7,CASSETSGGYEQYF
.,TRBV19,TRBJ2-3,CASSIGTGGTDTQYF
.,TRBV5-6,TRBJ2-7,CASSPGQGDGTYEQYF
.,TRBV19,TRBJ2-1,CASSIGGTPRNEQFF
many,TRBV5-6,TRBJ1-3,CASSLMSGSGNTIYF
few,TRBV5-1,TRBJ1-2,CASSHRDRAYGYTF
.,TRBV3-1/TRBV3-2,TRBJ2-7,CASSQFRSTRDEQYF
.,TRBV24-1,TRBJ1-5,CATSDFRDRHSNQPQHF
.,TRBV7-2,TRBJ2-2,CASSLTGGWTGELFF
.,TRBV4-1,TRBJ2-3,CASSQLLRGTDTQYF
.,TRBV24-1,TRBJ1-5,CATSDPDRDVGSNQPQHF
.,TRBV5-4,TRBJ1-1,CASSLERANTEAFF
.,TRBV7-8,TRBJ2-3,CASSWKGTSGGPSTDTQYF
once,TRBV7-9,TRBJ2-7,CASSFIAGGKASYEQYF
few,TRBV3-1/TRBV3-2,TRBJ1-6,CASSQSLPDSRYSPLHF
.,TRBV5-1,TRBJ1-5,CASSPGEGAAGNQPQHF
.,TRBV7-9,TRBJ2-7,CASSPGLPETEQYF
few,TRBV14,TRBJ2-1,CASSPPPRSHVNEQFF
.,TRBV29-1,TRBJ2-7,CSVVPPDRGSYEQYF
.,TRBV7-9,TRBJ2-7,CASSEAGLTYEQYF
.,TRBV24-1,TRBJ2-1,CATSDLERGGLGNEQFF
.,TRBV5-4,TRBJ2-2,CASSLAGEYGELFF
.,TRBV30,TRBJ1-6,CAWSRGTPDSPLHF
.,TRBV29-1,TRBJ1-2,CSATGTANYGYTF
.,TRBV7-3,TRBJ2-1,CASSRDRVYEQFF
.,TRBV18,TRBJ1-2,CASSQGQGIYGYTF
.,TRBV10-3,TRBJ1-5,CAISDRVNQPQHF
.,TRBV5-4,TRBJ2-3,CASSFGGVTDTQYF
.,TRBV7-9,TRBJ2-3,CASSMRSSSTDTQYF